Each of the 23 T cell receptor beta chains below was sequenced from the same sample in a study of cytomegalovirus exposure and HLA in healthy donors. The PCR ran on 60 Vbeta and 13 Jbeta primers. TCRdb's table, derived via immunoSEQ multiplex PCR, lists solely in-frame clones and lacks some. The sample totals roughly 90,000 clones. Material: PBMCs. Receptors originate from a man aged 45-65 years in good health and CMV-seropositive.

This chain's CDR3 is CASSYRPGKGQYV. The CDR3 DNA reads TGTGCCAGCAGTTACAGACCAGGCAAGGGGCAGTACGTC. This chain links TRBV6-5 with TRBJ2-7; D remains ambiguous. Trimming took off 2 bases at V and 9 bases at J, with 14 bases between the two ends. The CDR3 runs to 13 residues. From germline, CDR1 is MNHEY and CDR2 SVGAGI.

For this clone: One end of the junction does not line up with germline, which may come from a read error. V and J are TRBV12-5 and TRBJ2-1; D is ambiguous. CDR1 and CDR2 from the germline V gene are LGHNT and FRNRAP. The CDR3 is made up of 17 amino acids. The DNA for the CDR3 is TGTGCTAGTGGTTTGGTACTCCTTCGGAGCTCCGACAATGAGCAGTTCTTC. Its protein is CASGLVLLRSSDNEQFF.

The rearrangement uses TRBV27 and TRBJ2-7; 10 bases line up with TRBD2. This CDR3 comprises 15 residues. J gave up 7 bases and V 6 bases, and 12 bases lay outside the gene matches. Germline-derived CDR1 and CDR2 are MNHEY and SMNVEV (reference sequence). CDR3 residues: CASSPGLAGEGEQYV. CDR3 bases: TGTGCCAGCAGCCCCGGGCTAGCGGGAGAGGGAGAGCAGTACGTC.

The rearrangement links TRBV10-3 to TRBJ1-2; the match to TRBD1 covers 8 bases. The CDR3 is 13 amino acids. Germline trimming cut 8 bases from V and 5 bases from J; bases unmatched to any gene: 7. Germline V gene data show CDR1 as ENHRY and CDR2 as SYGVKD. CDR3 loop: CAIQAGGLYGYTF. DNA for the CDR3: TGTGCCATCCAGGCAGGGGGCCTGTATGGCTACACCTTC.

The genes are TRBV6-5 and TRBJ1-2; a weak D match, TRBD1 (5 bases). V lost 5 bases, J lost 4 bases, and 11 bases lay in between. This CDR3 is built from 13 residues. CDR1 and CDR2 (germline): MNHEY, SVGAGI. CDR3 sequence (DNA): TGTGCCAGCAGTCCCGACAGCCTCTATGGCTACACCTTC. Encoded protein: CASSPDSLYGYTF.

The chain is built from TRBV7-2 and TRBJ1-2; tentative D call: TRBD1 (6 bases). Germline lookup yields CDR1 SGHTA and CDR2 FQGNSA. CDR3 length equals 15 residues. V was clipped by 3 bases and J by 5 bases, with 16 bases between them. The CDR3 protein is CASSFSRTEAYGYTF. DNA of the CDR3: TGTGCCAGCAGCTTTTCCCGGACAGAGGCATATGGCTACACCTTC.

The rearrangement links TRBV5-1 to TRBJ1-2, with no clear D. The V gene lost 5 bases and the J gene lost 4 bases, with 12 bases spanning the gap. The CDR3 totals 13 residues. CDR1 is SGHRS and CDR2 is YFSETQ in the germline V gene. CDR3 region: CASSSPTSYGYTF. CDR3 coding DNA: TGCGCCAGCAGTTCCCCCACAAGCTATGGCTACACCTTC.

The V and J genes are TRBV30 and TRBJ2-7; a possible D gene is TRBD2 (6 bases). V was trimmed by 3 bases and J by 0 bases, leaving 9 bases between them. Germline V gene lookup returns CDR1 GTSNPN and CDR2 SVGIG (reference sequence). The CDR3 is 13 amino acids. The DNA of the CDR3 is TGTGCCTGGAGGACGGGAGTCTCCTACGAGCAGTACTTC. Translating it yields CAWRTGVSYEQYF.

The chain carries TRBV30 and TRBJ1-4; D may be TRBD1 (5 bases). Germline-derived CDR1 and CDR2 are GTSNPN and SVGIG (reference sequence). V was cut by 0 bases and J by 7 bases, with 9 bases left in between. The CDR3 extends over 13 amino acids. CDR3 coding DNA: TGTGCCTGGAGTGTATCAGGGTCTGAAAAACTGTTTTTT. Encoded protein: CAWSVSGSEKLFF.

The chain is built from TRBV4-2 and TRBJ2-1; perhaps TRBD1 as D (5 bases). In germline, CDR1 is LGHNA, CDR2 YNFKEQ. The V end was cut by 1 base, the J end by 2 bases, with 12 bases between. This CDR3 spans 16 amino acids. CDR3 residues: CASSQGVTETYNEQFF. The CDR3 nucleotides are TGTGCCAGCAGCCAAGGAGTGACAGAGACCTACAATGAGCAGTTCTTC.

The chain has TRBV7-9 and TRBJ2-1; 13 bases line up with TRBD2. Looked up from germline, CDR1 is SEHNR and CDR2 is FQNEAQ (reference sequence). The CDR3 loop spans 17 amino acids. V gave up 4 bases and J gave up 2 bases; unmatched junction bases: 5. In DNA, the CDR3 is TGTGCCAGCAGCTCAACCGGGACTAGCGGGACCTACAATGAGCAGTTCTTC. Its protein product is CASSSTGTSGTYNEQFF.

Here the CDR3 reads CASSNFYEQYF. CDR3 DNA: TGTGCCAGCAGTAATTTCTACGAGCAGTACTTC. This rearrangement joins TRBV5-4 to TRBJ2-7; no definite D call. Germline V CDR1 and CDR2: SGHNT, YYREEE (reference sequence). The CDR3 contains 11 residues. The ends were cut back, 5 bases at V and 3 bases at J, with 6 bases in the middle. The full variable domain, rest sourced from reference TRBV5-4 and TRBJ2-7, is ETGVTQSPTHLIKTRGQQVTLRCSSQSGHNTVSWYQQALGQGPQFIFQYYREEENGRGNFPPRFSGLQFPNYSSELNVNALELDDSALYLCASSNFYEQYFGPGTRLTVT.

The CDR3 is CASSEMDREVRGYTF. CDR3 sequence (DNA): TGTGCCAGCAGTGAAATGGACAGGGAGGTGCGTGGCTACACCTTC. The V and J genes are TRBV6-1 and TRBJ1-2, with TRBD1 matching 8 bases. The V and J ends lost 2 bases and 7 bases, in that order; junction bases with no gene match: 9. The CDR3 length is 15 residues. The germline V gene encodes CDR1 MNHNS and CDR2 SASEGT.

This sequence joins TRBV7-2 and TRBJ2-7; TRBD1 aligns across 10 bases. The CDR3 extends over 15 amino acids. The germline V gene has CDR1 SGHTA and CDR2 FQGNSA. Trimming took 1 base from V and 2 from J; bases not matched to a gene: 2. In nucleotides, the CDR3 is TGTGCCAGCAGCTTAGGGACAGGGGGAGCCTACGAGCAGTACGTC. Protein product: CASSLGTGGAYEQYV.

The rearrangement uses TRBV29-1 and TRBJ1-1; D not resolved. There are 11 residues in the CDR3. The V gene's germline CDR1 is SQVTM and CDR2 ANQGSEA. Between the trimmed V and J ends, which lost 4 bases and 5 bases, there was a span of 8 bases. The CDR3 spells CSVGERTEAFF. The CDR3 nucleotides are TGCAGCGTTGGAGAGCGAACTGAAGCTTTCTTT.

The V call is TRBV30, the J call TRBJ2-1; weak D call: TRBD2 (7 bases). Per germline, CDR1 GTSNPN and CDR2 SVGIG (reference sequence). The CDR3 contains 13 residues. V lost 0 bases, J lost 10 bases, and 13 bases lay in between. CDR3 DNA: TGTGCCTGGAGTGTAGGGGGGGGTGGCGAGCAGTTCTTC. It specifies CAWSVGGGGEQFF.

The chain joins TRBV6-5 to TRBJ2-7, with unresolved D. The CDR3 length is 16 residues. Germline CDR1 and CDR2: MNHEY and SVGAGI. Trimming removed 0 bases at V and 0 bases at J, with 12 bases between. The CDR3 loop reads CASSYSSSLSSYEQYF. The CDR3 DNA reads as TGTGCCAGCAGTTACTCGTCTAGTCTGAGCTCCTACGAGCAGTACTTC.

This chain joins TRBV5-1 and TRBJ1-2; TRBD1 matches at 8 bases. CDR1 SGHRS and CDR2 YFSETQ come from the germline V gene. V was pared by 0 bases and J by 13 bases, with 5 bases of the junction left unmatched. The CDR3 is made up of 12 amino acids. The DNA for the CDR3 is TGCGCCAGCAGCTTGGGGGACAGGCGGAGCACCTTC. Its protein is CASSLGDRRSTF.

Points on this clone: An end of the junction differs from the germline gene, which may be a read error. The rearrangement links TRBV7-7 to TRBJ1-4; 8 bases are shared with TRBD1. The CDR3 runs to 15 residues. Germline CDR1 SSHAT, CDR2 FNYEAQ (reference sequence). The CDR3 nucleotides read TGTGCTAGCAGCCCCGGACAGGGACTTAATGAAAAACTGTTTTTT. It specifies CASSPGQGLNEKLFF.

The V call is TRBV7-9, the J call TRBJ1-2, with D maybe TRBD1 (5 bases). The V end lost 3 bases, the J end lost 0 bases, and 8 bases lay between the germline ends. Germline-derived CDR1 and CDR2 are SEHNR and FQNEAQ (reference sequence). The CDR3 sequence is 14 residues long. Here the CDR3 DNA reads TGTGCCAGCAGCTTTGGGGGGGCTAACTATGGCTACACCTTC. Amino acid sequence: CASSFGGANYGYTF. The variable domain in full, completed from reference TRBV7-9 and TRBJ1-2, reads DTGVSQNPRHKITKRGQNVTFRCDPISEHNRLYWYRQTLGQGPEFLTYFQNEAQLEKSRLLSDRFSAERPKGSFSTLEIQRTEQGDSAMYLCASSFGGANYGYTFGSGTRLTVV.

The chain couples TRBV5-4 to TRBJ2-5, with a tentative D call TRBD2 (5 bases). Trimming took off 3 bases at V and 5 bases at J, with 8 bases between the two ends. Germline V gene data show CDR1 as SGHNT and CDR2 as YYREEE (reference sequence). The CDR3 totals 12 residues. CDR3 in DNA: TGTGCCAGCAGCTCGCCGGGGGAGACCCAGTACTTC. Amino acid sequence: CASSSPGETQYF.

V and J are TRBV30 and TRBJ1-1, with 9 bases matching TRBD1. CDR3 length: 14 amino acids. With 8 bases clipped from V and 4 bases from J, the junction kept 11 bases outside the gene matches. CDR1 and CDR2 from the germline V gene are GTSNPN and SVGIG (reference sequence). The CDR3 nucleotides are TGTGCCGGGGACAGGGTGGGGCGCGTCACTGAAGCTTTCTTT. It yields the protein CAGDRVGRVTEAFF.

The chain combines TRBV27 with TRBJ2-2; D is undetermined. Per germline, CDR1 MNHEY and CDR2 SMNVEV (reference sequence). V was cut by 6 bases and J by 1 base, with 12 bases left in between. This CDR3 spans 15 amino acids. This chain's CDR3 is CASSYYTVNTGELFF. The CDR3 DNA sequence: TGTGCCAGCAGCTATTATACAGTGAACACCGGGGAGCTGTTTTTT.